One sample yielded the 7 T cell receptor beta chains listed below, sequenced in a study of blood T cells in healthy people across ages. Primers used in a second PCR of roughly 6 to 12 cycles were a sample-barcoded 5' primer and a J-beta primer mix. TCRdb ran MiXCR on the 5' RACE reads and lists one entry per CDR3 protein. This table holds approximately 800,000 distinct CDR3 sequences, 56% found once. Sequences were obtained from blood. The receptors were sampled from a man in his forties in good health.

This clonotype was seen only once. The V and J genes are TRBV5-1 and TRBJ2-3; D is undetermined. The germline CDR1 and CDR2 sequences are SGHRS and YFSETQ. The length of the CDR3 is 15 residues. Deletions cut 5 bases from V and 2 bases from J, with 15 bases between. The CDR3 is CASSRKTGFTDTQYF. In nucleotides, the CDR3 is TGCGCCAGCAGTCGCAAAACCGGGTTCACAGATACGCAGTATTTT.

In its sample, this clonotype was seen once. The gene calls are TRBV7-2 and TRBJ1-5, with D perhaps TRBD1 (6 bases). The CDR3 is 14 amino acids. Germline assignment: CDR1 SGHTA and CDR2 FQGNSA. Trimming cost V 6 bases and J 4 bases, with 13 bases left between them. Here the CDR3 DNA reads TGTGCCAGCAGTGAGGACAGATATAATCAGCCCCAGCATTTT. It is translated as CASSEDRYNQPQHF.

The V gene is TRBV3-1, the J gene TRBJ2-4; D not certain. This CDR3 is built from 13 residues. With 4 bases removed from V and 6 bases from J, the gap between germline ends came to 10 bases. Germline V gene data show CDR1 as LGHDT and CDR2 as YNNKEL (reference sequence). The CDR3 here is CASSPPGLNIQYF. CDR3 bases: TGTGCCAGCAGCCCACCGGGCTTAAACATTCAGTACTTC.

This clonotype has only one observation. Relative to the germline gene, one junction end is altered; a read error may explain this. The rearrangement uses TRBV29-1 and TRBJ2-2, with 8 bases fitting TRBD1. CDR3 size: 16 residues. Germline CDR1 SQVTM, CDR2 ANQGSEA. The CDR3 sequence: CSVVLFRTGLFGELFF. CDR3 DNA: TGTAGCGTTGTTTTATTCCGGACAGGGCTTTTCGGGGAGCTGTTTTTT.

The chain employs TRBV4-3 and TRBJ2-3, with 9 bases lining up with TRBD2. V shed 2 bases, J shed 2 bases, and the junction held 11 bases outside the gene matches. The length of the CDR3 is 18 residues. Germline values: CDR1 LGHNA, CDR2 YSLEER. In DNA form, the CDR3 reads TGCGCCAGCAGCCAATACCCAGGCGGGAGGGCCGACACAGATACGCAGTATTTT. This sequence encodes CASSQYPGGRADTDTQYF.

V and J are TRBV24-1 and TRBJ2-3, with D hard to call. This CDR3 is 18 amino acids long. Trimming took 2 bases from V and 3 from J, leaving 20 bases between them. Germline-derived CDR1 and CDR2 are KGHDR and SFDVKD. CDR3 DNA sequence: TGTGCCACCAGTGATTACCATTGGCCGAGGATTGGGACAGATACGCAGTATTTT. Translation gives CATSDYHWPRIGTDTQYF.

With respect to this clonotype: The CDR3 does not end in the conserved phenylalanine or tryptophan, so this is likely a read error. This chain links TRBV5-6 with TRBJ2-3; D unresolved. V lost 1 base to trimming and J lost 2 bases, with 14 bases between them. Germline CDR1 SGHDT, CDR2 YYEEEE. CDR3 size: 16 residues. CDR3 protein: CASSLTGRRITDTQYL. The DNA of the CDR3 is TGTGCCAGCAGCTTGACGGGTCGGCGGATCACAGATACGCAGTATTTG.